This T cell receptor (delta chain) was captured by sequencing in a study of γδ T cells in repeated Plasmodium falciparum infection. Across the whole study: Samples were taken at baseline, before some infections, and 21 days after each. Malian gammadelta TCRs were studied during no-transmission periods and across acute malaria episodes.

Vgamma9/Vdelta2+ and Vdelta2-negative gammadelta T cells were flow-sorted from PBMC for bulk sequencing. The table lists this clone with a few counts. This DNA's translation differs at residue 5 from TCRdb's protein, which comes from a much larger clone; a read error is likely, and the protein shown is translated from the DNA. TCRdb re-identified clones in the multiplex PCR reads via CATT. The sample yields tens of thousands of delta-chain clones, roughly 1.5% seen once. The CDR3 sequence is 19 residues long. V lost 4 bases to trimming and J lost 1 base; unmatched junction nucleotides: 17. Germline lookup yields CDR1 TSWWSYY and CDR2 QGS.

This TCR derives from a pool of human donors (malaria-infected and uninfected, not separated). Input material: gamma-delta T cells from blood. The chain has TRDV1 and TRDJ1; TRDD3 aligns across 8 bases. The J gene, not given by TCRdb, was assigned here from a germline match of the nucleotide sequence. CDR3 in amino acids: CALGGAYEYWGPLTDKLIF. The CDR3 bases are TGTGCTCTTGGGGGCGCCTACGAATACTGGGGGCCGCTCACCGATAAACTCATCTTT.